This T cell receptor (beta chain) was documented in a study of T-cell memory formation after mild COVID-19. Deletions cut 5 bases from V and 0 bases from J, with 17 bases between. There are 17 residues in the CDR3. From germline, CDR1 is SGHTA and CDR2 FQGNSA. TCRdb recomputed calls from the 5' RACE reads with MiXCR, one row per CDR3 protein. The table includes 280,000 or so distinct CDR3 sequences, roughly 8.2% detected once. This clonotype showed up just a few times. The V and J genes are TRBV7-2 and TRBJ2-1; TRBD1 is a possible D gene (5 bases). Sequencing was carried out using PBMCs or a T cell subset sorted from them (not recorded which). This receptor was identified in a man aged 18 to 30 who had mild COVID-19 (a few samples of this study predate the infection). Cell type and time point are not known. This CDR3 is CASSRPGLYGSYNEQFF. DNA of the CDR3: TGTGCCAGCAGCCGTCCAGGGCTCTACGGCTCCTACAATGAGCAGTTCTTC.